Below are 19 T cell receptor beta chains sequenced from a single sample in a study of T cells in Graves' hyperthyroidism and ophthalmopathy. RNA transcripts yielded amplified TCR beta CDR3 regions. In the first-round RT-PCR of the TCR CDR3, the HTBI primer set was used. TCRdb re-derived calls from the multiplex PCR reads in MiXCR, one entry per CDR3 protein. The sample contains about 570,000 distinct CDR3 sequences, 14% of which appear only once. Input material: blood. The source of these receptors is a woman between 40 and 55 years old with Graves' hyperthyroidism.

This clonotype was seen only a few times. Mismatch with germline at one junction end may stem from a read error. This chain joins TRBV4-1 and TRBJ2-7, with D maybe TRBD1 (5 bases). Germline assignment: CDR1 MGHRA and CDR2 YSYEKL. The CDR3 covers 14 residues. CDR3 nucleotide sequence: TGCGCCAGCGGCCAAGATATCAGGGACTACGAGCAGTACTTC. This codes for CASGQDIRDYEQYF.

This clonotype was recorded many times. In DNA, the CDR3 is TGTGCCAGCAGTCCCCCATTGGGGAATCAGCCCCAGCATTTT. Amino acid sequence: CASSPPLGNQPQHF. The chain combines TRBV28 with TRBJ1-5; no clear D gene. Germline-derived CDR1 and CDR2 are MDHEN and SYDVKM. This CDR3 has 14 amino acids. Trimming left V 5 bases short and J 4 bases short, with 12 bases between.

In this sample, this clonotype turned up a few times. J is TRBJ2-1 and V is TRBV12-3 or TRBV12-4, with D uncertain. The CDR3 spans 13 residues. The V and J ends lost 5 bases and 10 bases respectively, with 15 bases between them. This chain's CDR3 is CASSALLYGEQFF. CDR3 coding DNA: TGTGCCAGCAGTGCGCTACTCTACGGGGAGCAGTTCTTC.

This clonotype was seen many times. The chain combines TRBV12-3 or TRBV12-4 with TRBJ2-7; D is possibly TRBD2 (5 bases). The V and J ends lost 3 bases and 0 bases respectively, with 9 bases between them. The CDR3 has 14 amino acids. The CDR3 protein is CASSFSGSSYEQYF. Written as DNA, the CDR3 is TGTGCCAGCAGTTTTTCGGGGAGCTCCTACGAGCAGTACTTC.

The chain combines TRBV30 with TRBJ2-3; perhaps TRBD1 as D (6 bases). Germline values: CDR1 GTSNPN, CDR2 SVGIG (reference sequence). With 7 bases removed from V and 2 bases from J, the gap between germline ends came to 16 bases. This CDR3 contains 14 residues. CDR3 protein: CAYQEDSLTDTQYF. CDR3 in DNA: TGTGCCTACCAAGAGGACAGCCTCACAGATACGCAGTATTTT.

The gene calls are TRBV12-5 and TRBJ2-3; D is uncertain. Trimming pared 7 bases from V and 4 bases from J, leaving 9 bases between. Germline CDR1 is LGHNT and CDR2 is FRNRAP. The CDR3 has 12 residues. The CDR3: CASVGVADTQYF. The CDR3 nucleotides read TGTGCTAGTGTCGGAGTCGCAGATACGCAGTATTTT.

For this clonotype: A much larger clone differs by one base, so this may be a read error. The J gene is TRBJ1-2, the V gene TRBV5-1, with 7 bases that match TRBD1. The trim removed 4 bases at V and 7 bases at J, leaving 10 bases unmatched. CDR3 length equals 14 residues. In germline, CDR1 is SGHRS, CDR2 YFSETQ. The CDR3 here is CASSTGQATCGYTF. CDR3 nucleotide sequence: TGCGCCAGCAGCACCGGACAGGCGACGTGTGGCTACACCTTC.

The rearrangement links TRBV30 to TRBJ2-7, with a tentative D call TRBD2 (6 bases). V dropped 1 base and J dropped 6 bases, with 16 bases sitting between them. CDR1 and CDR2 (germline): GTSNPN, SVGIG (reference sequence). The CDR3 extends over 14 amino acids. This CDR3 is CAWSGGLLRGEQYF. The CDR3 bases are TGTGCCTGGAGTGGGGGACTCCTCCGGGGCGAGCAGTACTTC.

This clonotype was counted only a few times. The genes are TRBV11-2 and TRBJ1-6, with a tentative D call TRBD1 (5 bases). This CDR3 is 17 amino acids long. Looked up from germline, CDR1 is SGHAT and CDR2 is FQNNGV. Trimming pared 6 bases from V and 5 bases from J, leaving 20 bases between. CDR3 loop: CASSHEVRGVDNSPLHF. The CDR3 DNA sequence: TGTGCCAGCAGTCACGAAGTGAGGGGTGTGGATAATTCACCCCTCCACTTT.

This clonotype was detected ten times or more. The rearrangement links TRBV2 to TRBJ2-1, with 8 bases that match TRBD2. V shed 6 bases, J shed 4 bases, and the junction held 8 bases outside the gene matches. This CDR3 has 15 amino acids. The germline V gene encodes CDR1 SNHLY and CDR2 FYNNEI. CDR3 in amino acids: CASRVTSGLYNEQFF. The CDR3 DNA follows: TGTGCCAGCAGGGTAACTAGCGGACTATACAATGAGCAGTTCTTC.

This clonotype was recorded a few times. The chain uses TRBV7-2 and TRBJ2-2, with 10 bases identical to TRBD2. The V gene's germline CDR1 is SGHTA and CDR2 FQGNSA. The ends lost 5 bases at V and 1 base at J; junction bases unmatched: 4. The CDR3 totals 16 residues. In DNA form, the CDR3 reads TGTGCCAGCAGCACCACTAGCGGGAAGAACACCGGGGAGCTGTTTTTT. Translated: CASSTTSGKNTGELFF. The whole variable domain, filled in from reference TRBV7-2 and TRBJ2-2, reads GAGVSQSPSNKVTEKGKDVELRCDPISGHTALYWYRQSLGQGLEFLIYFQGNSAPDKSGLPSDRFSAERTGGSVSTLTIQRTQQEDSAVYLCASSTTSGKNTGELFFGEGSRLTVL.

This clonotype was seen ten or more times. J is TRBJ2-1 and V is TRBV5-1; 11 bases agree with TRBD1. Germline V lookup: CDR1 SGHRS, CDR2 YFSETQ. This CDR3 spans 15 amino acids. V shed 4 bases and J 5 bases; nucleotides not matched to a gene: 5. CDR3 region: CASSTGTGGHNEQFF. CDR3 in DNA: TGCGCCAGCAGCACCGGGACAGGGGGTCACAATGAGCAGTTCTTC.

This clonotype was found many times. This sequence joins TRBV27 and TRBJ1-2; D unclear. CDR1 is MNHEY, CDR2 SMNVEV, per germline (reference sequence). Deletions cut 0 bases from V and 0 bases from J, with 11 bases between. This CDR3 region has 16 residues. The DNA for the CDR3 is TGTGCCAGCAGTTTATCGTGGGCAGAAACTAACTATGGCTACACCTTC. It codes for CASSLSWAETNYGYTF.

At least ten counts were recorded for this clonotype. V gene TRBV27 combines with J gene TRBJ2-7; the D gene is possibly TRBD1 (5 bases). The CDR3 is made up of 15 amino acids. Germline CDR1 reads MNHEY; CDR2 reads SMNVEV (reference sequence). With 8 bases removed from V and 5 bases from J, the gap between germline ends came to 22 bases. The CDR3 nucleotides are TGTGCCAGCTCCTCCCGATTAGGGGCATTAGACGAGCAGTACTTC. Its translation: CASSSRLGALDEQYF.

At least ten counts were recorded for this clonotype. This chain uses TRBV11-3 with TRBJ2-1; 7 bases map to TRBD2. This CDR3 region has 15 residues. V gave up 0 bases and J gave up 3 bases; unmatched junction bases: 2. In germline, CDR1 is SGHNT, CDR2 YENEEA. The CDR3 DNA sequence: TGTGCCAGCAGCTTAGAGAGGGAGGGCTACAATGAGCAGTTCTTC. Protein: CASSLEREGYNEQFF.

The chain recombines TRBV5-6 with TRBJ2-6; D ambiguous. Germline CDR1 and CDR2: SGHDT and YYEEEE. With 5 bases removed from V and 1 base from J, the gap between germline ends came to 4 bases. The CDR3 loop spans 13 amino acids. CDR3 nucleotides: TGTGCCAGCAGGGTTTCTGGGGCCAACGTCCTGACTTTC. Protein product: CASRVSGANVLTF.

There are a few counts of this clonotype. This chain connects TRBV4-2 to TRBJ2-7; tentatively, D is TRBD2 (5 bases). CDR1 is LGHNA, CDR2 YNFKEQ, per germline. The length of the CDR3 is 15 residues. The ends were cut back, 0 bases at V and 0 bases at J, with 9 bases in the middle. The CDR3 sequence: CASSQDVRDSYEQYF. CDR3 nucleotide sequence: TGTGCCAGCAGCCAAGATGTCCGGGACTCCTACGAGCAGTACTTC.

This clonotype was counted only a few times. V and J are TRBV6-6 and TRBJ2-7, with D possibly TRBD1 on 6 matching bases. The V end was cut by 1 base, the J end by 4 bases, with 11 bases between. CDR1 and CDR2 (germline): MNHNY, SVGAGI (reference sequence). This CDR3 comprises 14 residues. CDR3 sequence reads: CASSYFWQGYEQYF. The CDR3 nucleotides are TGTGCCAGCAGTTACTTTTGGCAGGGGTACGAGCAGTACTTC.

This clonotype has at least ten counts. The chain combines TRBV28 with TRBJ1-3, with 7 nucleotides matching TRBD1. Germline V CDR1 and CDR2: MDHEN, SYDVKM. The CDR3 sequence is 15 residues long. V dropped 6 bases and J dropped 0; count of bases not matched to a gene: 5. This CDR3 reads CASRPQGTSGNTIYF. For the CDR3, the DNA is TGTGCCAGCAGACCACAGGGGACCTCTGGAAACACCATATATTTT.